Included here is one T cell receptor (beta chain) sequence, with context. No antigen is known for it. The record originates from a study of CD8 T cells in ankylosing spondylitis. Overall study results and limits: Clones linked with disease were CD8+ and fairly uncommon in the peripheral blood. According to the report, clones linked to the disease were significantly enriched in matched synovial fluid samples taken from ankylosing spondylitis patients. Some of the motif variants had earlier been found in reactive arthritis patients' fluid and blood. About 8 highly homologous variants made up a TCR beta motif, and this motif appeared characteristic of ankylosing spondylitis blood.

5'-RACE, quantitative and with molecular barcodes, yielded the TCR beta libraries. One entry per CDR3 protein results from TCRdb running MiXCR on the 5' RACE reads. The data show about 500,000 distinct CDR3 sequences, about an eighth seen once. Per germline, CDR1 MDHEN and CDR2 SYDVKM. The length of the CDR3 is 16 residues. V dropped 3 bases and J dropped 6; count of bases not matched to a gene: 10. The sequence was collected from a male donor with ankylosing spondylitis. Sample: blood, either unsorted or a sorted T cell fraction (not recorded which). This chain uses TRBV28 with TRBJ2-2; TRBD2 matches 7 bases. The CDR3 reads CASSFRVGGKAGELFF. The CDR3 nucleotides read TGTGCCAGCAGTTTCCGAGTGGGGGGGAAGGCCGGGGAGCTGTTTTTT.